The clone carrying this T cell receptor beta chain was counted at least ten times. Its specificity is not known. Each donor was a healthy Caucasian individual from Russia, aged roughly 6 to 100. The data are from a study of blood T cells in healthy people across ages. Findings and limits, study-wide: Unsorted PBMC material precluded a definitive naive versus antigen-experienced comparison.

Germline CDR1 and CDR2: SGHTA and FQGNSA. Trimming removed 5 bases from V and 8 bases from J, with 10 bases in between. The CDR3 contains 12 residues. The use of a sample-barcoded 5' primer and a J-beta primer mix characterized a second PCR of roughly 7 to 11 cycles. TCRdb re-called the 5' RACE reads through MiXCR, storing one row per CDR3 protein. The table records around 1.7 million distinct CDR3 sequences, over 25% of them present only once. The chain employs TRBV7-2 and TRBJ2-1; the D is unclear. Sequencing was done on a sample of blood. The receptor was derived from a woman aged 25 to 39 in good health. CDR3 nucleotides: TGTGCCAGCAGCATTAACACGGATGAGCAGTTCTTC. This encodes CASSINTDEQFF.